This T cell receptor beta chain was identified in a study of blood T cells in healthy people across ages. Alongside a J-beta primer mix, a sample-barcoded 5' primer served in a second PCR lasting about 7 to 11 cycles. The authors tagged each cDNA molecule using a template-switch adaptor with 12 random nucleotides. CDR3-containing paired-end reads numbering at least 3 million came from each sample. TCRdb processed the 5' RACE reads anew with MiXCR; each CDR3 protein has one entry. The sample records 600,000 to 850,000 distinct CDR3 sequences, around a quarter being singletons. Germline V gene lookup returns CDR1 ENHRY and CDR2 SYGVKD. There are 16 residues in the CDR3. Trimming removed 0 bases from V and 0 bases from J, with 6 bases in between. These data also featured in a second study, about T cells of mothers and their children. Per that paper: Normalized overlap was always slightly, never significantly, higher in related than unrelated mother-child pairs.

This chain connects TRBV10-3 to TRBJ2-6; D uncertain. Sequencing was performed on blood. The clonotype comes from a boy younger than 18 in good health. Here the CDR3 DNA reads TGTGCCATCAGTGAGTCACTGGTCTCTGGGGCCAACGTCCTGACTTTC. Translated, it gives CAISESLVSGANVLTF.